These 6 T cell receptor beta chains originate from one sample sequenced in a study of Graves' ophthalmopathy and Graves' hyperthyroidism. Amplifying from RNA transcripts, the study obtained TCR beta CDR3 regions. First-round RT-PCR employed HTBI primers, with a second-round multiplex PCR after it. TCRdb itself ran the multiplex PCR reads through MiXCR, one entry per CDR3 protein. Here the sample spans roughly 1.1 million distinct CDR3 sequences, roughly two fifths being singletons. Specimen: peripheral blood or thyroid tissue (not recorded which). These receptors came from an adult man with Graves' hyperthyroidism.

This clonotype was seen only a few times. CDR3 in DNA: TGCAGCGTTGGGGACAGGGAAAGGGAAAAACTGTTTTTT. Its translation is CSVGDREREKLFF. This chain joins TRBV29-1 and TRBJ1-4, with TRBD1 matching 9 bases. V shed 4 bases, J shed 8 bases, and the junction held 5 bases outside the gene matches. CDR1 and CDR2 from the germline V gene are SQVTM and ANQGSEA. The CDR3 has 13 amino acids.

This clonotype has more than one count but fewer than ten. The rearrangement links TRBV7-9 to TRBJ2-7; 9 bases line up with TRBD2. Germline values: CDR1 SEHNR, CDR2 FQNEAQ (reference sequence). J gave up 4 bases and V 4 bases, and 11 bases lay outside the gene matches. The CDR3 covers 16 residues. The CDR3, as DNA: TGTGCCAGCAGCTCCGCCTGGCCTAGCGGGATTTACGAGCAGTACTTC. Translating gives CASSSAWPSGIYEQYF.

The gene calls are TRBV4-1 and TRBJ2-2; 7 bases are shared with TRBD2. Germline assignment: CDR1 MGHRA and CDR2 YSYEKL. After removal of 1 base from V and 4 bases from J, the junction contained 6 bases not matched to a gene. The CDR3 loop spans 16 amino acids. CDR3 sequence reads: CASSQVLGLVTGELFF. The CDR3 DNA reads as TGCGCCAGCAGCCAAGTGCTTGGACTAGTCACCGGGGAGCTGTTTTTT.

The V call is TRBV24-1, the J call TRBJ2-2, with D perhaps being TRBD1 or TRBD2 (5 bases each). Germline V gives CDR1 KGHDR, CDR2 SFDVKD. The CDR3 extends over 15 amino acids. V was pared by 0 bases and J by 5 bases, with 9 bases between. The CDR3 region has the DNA TGTGCCACCAGTGATTTGCAGGGCGGGACCGGGGAGCTGTTTTTT. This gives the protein CATSDLQGGTGELFF.

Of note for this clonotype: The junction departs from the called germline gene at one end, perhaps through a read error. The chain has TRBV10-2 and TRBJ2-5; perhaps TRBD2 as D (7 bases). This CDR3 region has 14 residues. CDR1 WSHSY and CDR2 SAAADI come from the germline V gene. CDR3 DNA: TGTGCCAGCACGGGGGGCTCGTACCAAGAGACCCAGTACTTC. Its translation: CASTGGSYQETQYF.

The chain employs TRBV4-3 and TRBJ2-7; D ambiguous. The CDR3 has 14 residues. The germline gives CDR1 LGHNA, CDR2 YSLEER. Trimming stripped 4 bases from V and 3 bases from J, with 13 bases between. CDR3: CASSPDGPNYEQYF. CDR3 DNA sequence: TGCGCCAGCAGCCCGGACGGGCCAAACTACGAGCAGTACTTC.